This T cell receptor (beta chain) came from a study of control samples from healthy donors and cancer patients. Clones were read by immunoSEQ multiplex PCR, and TCRdb kept only the in-frame ones, dropping some. Seen here are 150,000 to 180,000 clones, roughly 92% observed once, and the top ten hold around 2.2%. The sequence came from a man aged 45 to 65 in good health. The sample comprised blood.

CDR3 bases: TGTGCCAGCAGTCCCGGACAGGGCTACACCTTC. Encoded protein: CASSPGQGYTF. The chain carries TRBV27 and TRBJ1-2; the D gene is possibly TRBD1 (6 bases). V was pared by 5 bases and J by 8 bases, with 9 bases between. The CDR3 is 11 residues long. Germline V gene sequence: CDR1 MNHEY, CDR2 SMNVEV (reference sequence).